The rows below give T cell receptor beta chains drawn from one sample of a study of T cells in Graves' hyperthyroidism and ophthalmopathy. Each CDR3 protein is one row after TCRdb ran MiXCR on the multiplex PCR reads. The repertoire holds a few hundred thousand distinct CDR3 sequences, more than 15% seen once, with 2.5% to 4% in the top ten. Material for sequencing was blood. The source is a woman between 40 and 55 years old with Graves' ophthalmopathy. Each CDR3 is given without its conserved first and last residue. The listing skips clone size in some rows; elsewhere it reads once, few, many or a size class.

cdr3_length j_call v_call clone_size cdr3_aa
12 TRBJ2-3 TRBV29-1 few SVGISSSTDTQY
11 TRBJ2-5 TRBV6-1 many ASSQPGGETQY
9 TRBJ1-5 TRBV28 - ASSINQPQH
12 TRBJ2-2 TRBV7-3 - ATRLGHNTGELF
12 TRBJ2-5 TRBV20-1 many SARGLIKMETQY
12 TRBJ2-3 TRBV5-1 many ASSLQGASDTQY
13 TRBJ2-6 TRBV12-3/TRBV12-4 - ASRKTGSRANVLT
11 TRBJ2-5 TRBV29-1 many SVERQEGETQY
12 TRBJ2-5 TRBV20-1 many SGGGSGGVETQY
13 TRBJ1-5 TRBV20-1 - SARVARGTTQPQH
15 TRBJ1-4 TRBV18 few ASSPGGAPGTNEKLF
12 TRBJ2-3 TRBV3-1 many ASSQVNSPDTQY
12 TRBJ2-1 TRBV5-1 few ASSPGSLGNEQF
11 TRBJ2-1 TRBV2 - ASRAGAGDEQF
9 TRBJ2-7 TRBV2 many ASSETNEQY
15 TRBJ2-3 TRBV6-2/TRBV6-3 few ASSYSPRGGGTDTQY
14 TRBJ2-7 TRBV7-8 many ASSLGQGPPPNEQY
14 TRBJ1-2 TRBV15 many ATSRDGAGTNYGYT
14 TRBJ2-2 TRBV2 many ASSETSGSWAGELF
11 TRBJ2-3 TRBV12-5 many ASGLAGGDTQY
14 TRBJ2-5 TRBV20-1 many SASGLAGAYGMTQY
14 TRBJ2-5 TRBV12-3/TRBV12-4 many ASSFRLQGAAETQY
14 TRBJ2-1 TRBV5-1 many ASSKLTRDLNNEQF
12 TRBJ1-6 TRBV5-1 few ASSPGQGQSPLH
13 TRBJ1-2 TRBV29-1 many SVESGVTGGDGYT
12 TRBJ2-3 TRBV2 many ASRPGPAADTQY
13 TRBJ2-3 TRBV3-1 many ASSQERGRADTQY
13 TRBJ2-3 TRBV5-1 - ASSPGTGIVDTQY
12 TRBJ2-1 TRBV7-3 many ASSPRTGGHEQF
12 TRBJ1-4 TRBV20-1 many SARAGQVNEKLF